This record looks at one T cell receptor (beta chain) sequence and its context. Fresh peripheral blood, roughly 9.3 ml, was the source of the PBMCs. After removal of 4 bases from V and 4 bases from J, the junction contained 6 bases not matched to a gene. Germline CDR1 MNHEY, CDR2 SVGAGI. The CDR3 loop spans 14 amino acids. This record belongs to a study of T cells in Graves' hyperthyroidism and ophthalmopathy. Authors of the study amplified TCR beta CDR3 regions from RNA transcripts. Carried out on the TCR CDR3, a first-round RT-PCR used the HTBI primer set. TCRdb re-derived calls from the multiplex PCR reads in MiXCR, one entry per CDR3 protein. The profile covers hundreds of thousands of distinct CDR3 sequences, with about two fifths appearing a single time and around 10% taken by the ten largest.

Input material: blood. The clonotype was recovered from a man between 18 and 29 years old with Graves' hyperthyroidism. The chain couples TRBV6-5 to TRBJ1-2; 7 bases are a match to TRBD1. CDR3 residues: CASSSPGTVYGYTF. CDR3 nucleotide sequence: TGTGCCAGCAGTTCGCCTGGGACAGTCTATGGCTACACCTTC.